The next 20 T cell receptor beta chains were all read from a single sample in a study of post-analysis software for immune sequencing data (dated by TCRdb to between 2014 and 2017). General study outcomes and caveats: Significantly higher frequencies in patients than in controls were found for five or six TRBV segments, including TRBV5-6, TRBV5-1 and TRBV20-1.

Library preparation used PCR. The sequencing machine was an Illumina HiSeq 2500. To reduce PCR and sequencing biases, unique molecular identifiers were incorporated into the TCR beta cDNA libraries. TCRdb handled the public reads itself, with Q25 trimming in fastp and clone calling in MiXCR, and kept productive beta chains. One record per CDR3 amino acid sequence lists the most common genes and DNA. For this sample the table gives roughly 650,000 distinct CDR3 sequences, of which 55% to 70% were detected only once. The leading ten clones occupy about 11% of the sample. No antigens are known for them. Sequencing was performed on blood. The receptors were gathered from a girl under 10 years old with multiple sclerosis.

A few counts support this clonotype. The V and J genes are TRBV29-1 and TRBJ2-7; 8 bases are shared with TRBD1. The CDR3 is made up of 13 amino acids. Germline CDR1 is SQVTM and CDR2 is ANQGSEA. J was trimmed by 3 bases and V by 4 bases; bases with no gene match: 5. The CDR3, as DNA: TGCAGCGTTGGGGCGGGGACAGGCTACGAGCAGTACTTC. It is translated as CSVGAGTGYEQYF.

V gene TRBV5-5 combines with J gene TRBJ1-5, with 7 nucleotides matching TRBD1. CDR3 size: 19 residues. With 3 bases clipped from V and 0 bases from J, the junction kept 15 bases outside the gene matches. Germline V gene data show CDR1 as SGHKS and CDR2 as YYEKEE (reference sequence). The CDR3 sequence: CASSSAPTGSFHSNQPQHF. CDR3 in DNA: TGTGCCAGCAGCTCCGCCCCGACAGGGTCCTTTCATAGCAATCAGCCCCAGCATTTT.

The V and J genes are TRBV29-1 and TRBJ2-5; no clear D. This CDR3 is 13 amino acids long. CDR1 and CDR2 (germline): SQVTM, ANQGSEA. V gave up 3 bases and J gave up 11 bases, with 19 bases separating them. The CDR3 loop is CSVDGLLGFEQYF. As DNA, the CDR3 is TGCAGCGTTGATGGTCTTTTGGGCTTTGAGCAGTACTTC.

The chain joins TRBV29-1 to TRBJ2-1; 7 bases are shared with TRBD1. V was clipped by 3 bases and J by 2 bases; unmatched bases: 7. CDR1 is SQVTM, CDR2 ANQGSEA, per germline. This CDR3 is built from 15 residues. The CDR3: CSVEGQKSTYNEQFF. The CDR3 DNA reads TGCAGCGTTGAGGGACAGAAGAGTACCTACAATGAGCAGTTCTTC.

V usage is TRBV4-3 and J usage is TRBJ2-1, with D unresolved. The CDR3 sequence is 15 residues long. Germline lookup yields CDR1 LGHNA and CDR2 YSLEER. The V end lost 4 bases, the J end lost 4 bases, and 14 bases lay between the germline ends. Written as DNA, the CDR3 is TGCGCCAGCAGCCGAGACACCGGGTCGTACAATGAGCAGTTCTTC. Translation gives CASSRDTGSYNEQFF.

The sample holds a few counts of this clonotype. V usage is TRBV10-3 and J usage is TRBJ2-3; no clear D. There are 14 residues in the CDR3. Germline lookup yields CDR1 ENHRY and CDR2 SYGVKD. V was clipped by 8 bases and J by 6 bases, with 18 bases between them. The CDR3 coding sequence is TGTGCCATCGGAAGGAGTGCCGCTAGTGATACGCAGTATTTT. Translating it yields CAIGRSAASDTQYF.

V and J are TRBV4-3 and TRBJ2-7; unclear D gene. Trimming stripped 0 bases from V and 7 bases from J, with 19 bases between. Germline V gene sequence: CDR1 LGHNA, CDR2 YSLEER. This CDR3 spans 16 amino acids. Here the CDR3 reads CASSQDSQLPDNEQYF. The DNA of the CDR3 is TGCGCCAGCAGCCAAGATTCCCAGTTACCTGACAATGAGCAGTACTTC.

The chain carries TRBV5-4 and TRBJ2-7; D may be TRBD1 (5 bases). This CDR3 contains 15 residues. V lost 4 bases to trimming and J lost 1 base, with 15 bases between them. Germline loops: CDR1 SGHNT, CDR2 YYREEE (reference sequence). The CDR3 loop reads CASSPGISNSYEQYF. The DNA of the CDR3 is TGTGCCAGCAGCCCAGGGATATCAAATTCCTACGAGCAGTACTTC.

CDR3 in DNA: TGTGCCAGCAGTACCCGGTCGGGGCAAGGCACAGATACGCAGTATTTT. Its protein is CASSTRSGQGTDTQYF. The chain is built from TRBV12-3 or TRBV12-4 and TRBJ2-3; perhaps D is TRBD1 or TRBD2 (5 bases each). The germline V and J ends were trimmed by 5 bases and 1 base, with 16 bases remaining between them. The CDR3 is 16 amino acids.

There are a few counts of this clonotype. The chain employs TRBV7-2 and TRBJ2-5; TRBD2 matches 8 bases. The CDR3 runs 17 residues. CDR1 is SGHTA, CDR2 FQGNSA, per germline. Trimming removed 1 base from V and 6 bases from J; junction bases left unmatched: 13. As DNA, the CDR3 is TGTGCCAGCAGCTTAGGGGTTACAGGACTAGCTGTAAAGACCCAGTACTTC. It translates to CASSLGVTGLAVKTQYF. Using reference TRBV7-2 and TRBJ2-5 for the parts outside the CDR3, the full variable domain is GAGVSQSPSNKVTEKGKDVELRCDPISGHTALYWYRQSLGQGLEFLIYFQGNSAPDKSGLPSDRFSAERTGGSVSTLTIQRTQQEDSAVYLCASSLGVTGLAVKTQYFGPGTRLLVL.

V gene TRBV4-3 combines with J gene TRBJ2-3, with 7 positions matching TRBD2. The ends lost 3 bases at V and 2 bases at J; junction bases unmatched: 20. CDR1 and CDR2 from the germline V gene are LGHNA and YSLEER. The CDR3 has 20 amino acids. CDR3 sequence reads: CASSQTISSGPELPTDTQYF. In DNA, the CDR3 is TGCGCCAGCAGCCAGACAATTTCTAGCGGCCCCGAGCTACCCACAGATACGCAGTATTTT.

This clonotype was observed a few times. The chain is built from TRBV5-1 and TRBJ2-4, with 7 bases matching TRBD2. Germline loops: CDR1 SGHRS, CDR2 YFSETQ. This CDR3 comprises 18 residues. J gave up 1 base and V 5 bases, and 15 bases lay outside the gene matches. CDR3 DNA: TGCGCCAGCAGTTACGAACCATCTCGGGGGGTGGCCAAAAACATTCAGTACTTC. Its translation is CASSYEPSRGVAKNIQYF.

The V call is TRBV7-3, the J call TRBJ2-3; no clear D gene. CDR1 is SGHTA and CDR2 is FQGTGA in the germline V gene. The ends were cut back, 5 bases at V and 2 bases at J, with 8 bases in the middle. The CDR3 is 13 residues long. Here the CDR3 DNA reads TGTGCCAGCAGCCGAGAACCCACAGATACGCAGTATTTT. It encodes CASSREPTDTQYF.

In DNA form, the CDR3 reads TGCGCCAGCATCGCCCCCCAGTCCTACGAGCAGTACTTC. Encoded protein: CASIAPQSYEQYF. The gene calls are TRBV10-2 and TRBJ2-7, with D unclear. V was trimmed by 7 bases and J by 1 base, leaving 11 bases between them. In germline, CDR1 is WSHSY, CDR2 SAAADI. The CDR3 is made up of 13 amino acids.

This clonotype came up a few times. This chain links TRBV20-1 with TRBJ2-7, with D perhaps TRBD2 (6 bases). Germline V gene data show CDR1 as DFQATT and CDR2 as SNEGSKA (reference sequence). V was cut by 3 bases and J by 4 bases, with 13 bases left in between. The CDR3 has 13 amino acids. CDR3 protein: CSASYGSWYEQYF. The CDR3 DNA follows: TGCAGTGCTAGTTACGGGAGTTGGTACGAGCAGTACTTC.

The V call is TRBV12-5, the J call TRBJ2-7; TRBD1 matches at 9 bases. CDR1 LGHNT and CDR2 FRNRAP come from the germline V gene. Unmatched junction bases numbered 8, after V lost 0 bases and J lost 5 bases. The CDR3 sequence is 16 residues long. The CDR3 here is CASGLVLGTGLHEQYF. CDR3 nucleotide sequence: TGTGCTAGTGGTTTGGTCTTAGGGACAGGGCTTCACGAGCAGTACTTC.

The rearrangement uses TRBV6-6 and TRBJ2-5; TRBD1 aligns across 10 bases. J was trimmed by 3 bases and V by 6 bases; bases with no gene match: 7. CDR1 MNHNY and CDR2 SVGAGI come from the germline V gene (reference sequence). The CDR3 runs to 15 residues. The chain's CDR3 is CASSPRTGGKETQYF. CDR3 nucleotides: TGTGCCAGCAGCCCCCGGACAGGGGGTAAAGAGACCCAGTACTTC.

This chain links TRBV5-1 with TRBJ1-2; 7 nucleotides align to TRBD1. The germline CDR1 and CDR2 sequences are SGHRS and YFSETQ. The V gene end was trimmed by 9 bases and the J gene end by 3 bases; junction bases not matched to a gene: 8. CDR3 length: 13 residues. The CDR3 DNA sequence: TGCGCCACCTCGAGGGACAGCCACTATGGCTACACCTTC. It yields the protein CATSRDSHYGYTF.

This clonotype came up a few times. The rearrangement joins TRBV5-1 to TRBJ2-3, with D hard to call. The CDR3 length is 18 residues. In germline, CDR1 is SGHRS, CDR2 YFSETQ. Trimming removed 4 bases from V and 1 base from J, with 22 bases in between. The DNA for the CDR3 is TGCGCCAGCAGCGAGAAGAGGTTTACAGTTTTTCGCACAGATACGCAGTATTTT. Translating gives CASSEKRFTVFRTDTQYF.

V and J are TRBV30 and TRBJ2-5; a possible D gene is TRBD2 (6 bases). The germline gives CDR1 GTSNPN, CDR2 SVGIG (reference sequence). V was clipped by 0 bases and J by 5 bases, with 7 bases between them. This CDR3 comprises 12 residues. The CDR3 DNA is TGTGCCTGGAGTGTACGGGGGGAGACCCAGTACTTC. This codes for CAWSVRGETQYF.